The 22 T cell receptor beta chains in this list originate from one sample, sequenced in a study of CD8 T cells in ankylosing spondylitis. TCRdb itself ran the 5' RACE reads through MiXCR, one entry per CDR3 protein. Of approximately 140,000 distinct CDR3 sequences in the sample, under 45% were seen once. The sample comprised synovial fluid, either unsorted or a sorted T cell fraction (not recorded which). These receptors all stem from a male donor with ankylosing spondylitis.

The chain recombines TRBV4-3 with TRBJ2-7; 10 nucleotides agree with TRBD2. Germline V CDR1 and CDR2: LGHNA, YSLEER. The CDR3 runs to 19 residues. V dropped 4 bases and J dropped 3; count of bases not matched to a gene: 18. The CDR3 DNA reads as TGCGCCAGCAGCCCCTGGACAGCTATCACTAGCGGGACCCTCTACGAGCAGTACTTC. Its protein is CASSPWTAITSGTLYEQYF.

The rearrangement uses TRBV4-3 and TRBJ2-3, with D perhaps TRBD2 (6 bases). Germline V gene sequence: CDR1 LGHNA, CDR2 YSLEER. The CDR3 extends over 17 amino acids. Trimming cost V 0 bases and J 7 bases, with 20 bases left between them. CDR3 amino acids: CASSQEVASGGRYTQYF. The CDR3 nucleotides are TGCGCCAGCAGCCAAGAGGTAGCGTCCGGGGGTCGATATACGCAGTATTTT.

The CDR3 DNA follows: TGCGCCAGCAGCCAGCCCCTAAATCCTCCCTACAATGAGCAGTTCTTC. Its protein is CASSQPLNPPYNEQFF. This chain joins TRBV5-1 and TRBJ2-1; D remains ambiguous. The germline V gene has CDR1 SGHRS and CDR2 YFSETQ. The CDR3 is 16 residues long. The ends were cut back, 4 bases at V and 2 bases at J, with 16 bases in the middle.

V is TRBV11-2 and J is TRBJ2-7; D perhaps matches TRBD2 (6 bases). CDR3 length: 15 residues. Germline-derived CDR1 and CDR2 are SGHAT and FQNNGV. Trimming took off 3 bases at V and 6 bases at J, with 18 bases between the two ends. The CDR3 region has the DNA TGTGCCAGCAGCTTGACGGTGGCAGGAGCGGGCGAGCAGTACTTC. Its protein product is CASSLTVAGAGEQYF.

The chain recombines TRBV9 with TRBJ2-7; 8 bases fit TRBD2. CDR1 is SGDLS and CDR2 is YYNGEE in the germline V gene. This CDR3 is 17 amino acids long. V lost 4 bases, J lost 9 bases, and 21 bases stayed unmatched. The CDR3: CASSPSERGHPHFGQYF. The CDR3, as DNA: TGTGCCAGCAGCCCCAGTGAGCGGGGGCATCCTCATTTTGGGCAGTACTTC.

The gene calls are TRBV6-2 or TRBV6-3 and TRBJ1-5; no definite D call. This CDR3 comprises 20 residues. V was cut by 1 base and J by 3 bases, with 25 bases left in between. CDR1 MNHEY and CDR2 SVGEGT come from the germline V gene. DNA for the CDR3: TGTGCCAGCAGTTACTTATCTAGTGGGCACTTACTATGGGACAATCAGCCCCAGCATTTT. It is translated as CASSYLSSGHLLWDNQPQHF.

The J gene is TRBJ2-1, the V gene TRBV11-2, with D possibly matching TRBD2 (6 bases). Trimming cost V 3 bases and J 2 bases, with 8 bases left between them. Germline values: CDR1 SGHAT, CDR2 FQNNGV. CDR3 length: 14 residues. The CDR3 coding sequence is TGTGCCAGCAGCTTGTGGGGGGCCTACAATGAGCAGTTCTTC. Protein: CASSLWGAYNEQFF. The full variable domain, its missing parts supplied by reference TRBV11-2 and TRBJ2-1, is EAGVAQSPRYKIIEKRQSVAFWCNPISGHATLYWYQQILGQGPKLLIQFQNNGVVDDSQLPKDRFSAERLKGVDSTLKIQPAKLEDSAVYLCASSLWGAYNEQFFGPGTRLTVL.

The CDR3 sequence: CASWVLPQGSAFF. CDR3 coding DNA: TGTGCCAGCTGGGTCCTTCCACAGGGCTCAGCTTTCTTT. The chain couples TRBV18 to TRBJ1-1; perhaps TRBD1 as D (6 bases). The V gene lost 7 bases and the J gene lost 10 bases, with 19 bases spanning the gap. The germline V gene has CDR1 KGHSH and CDR2 LQKENI. The CDR3 extends over 13 amino acids.

This clonotype was recorded a few times. The genes are TRBV7-3 and TRBJ2-7, with 13 bases lining up with TRBD2. Germline V CDR1 and CDR2: SGHTA, FQGTGA. The CDR3 covers 20 residues. V was pared by 1 base and J by 5 bases, with 17 bases of the junction left unmatched. CDR3 coding DNA: TGTGCCAGCAGCTTAAGTTCCCGGACTAGCGGGAGTTACTACATCGACGAGCAGTACTTC. This translates into CASSLSSRTSGSYYIDEQYF.

This clonotype was picked up a small number of times. V is TRBV9 and J is TRBJ2-3, with a possible D match to TRBD2 (7 bases). The CDR3 loop spans 16 amino acids. CDR1 and CDR2 from the germline V gene are SGDLS and YYNGEE. The V end was cut by 0 bases, the J end by 4 bases, with 15 bases between. CDR3 DNA: TGTGCCAGCAGCGTAGTAGGGGGGGCCGTGGCAGATACGCAGTATTTT. Amino acid sequence: CASSVVGGAVADTQYF.

This clonotype was recorded at least ten times. The chain joins TRBV12-3 or TRBV12-4 to TRBJ2-3; D may correspond to TRBD1 or TRBD2 (5 bases each). There are 12 residues in the CDR3. V was clipped by 3 bases and J by 5 bases, with 6 bases between them. The CDR3 protein is CASSFGGDTQYF. The CDR3 region has the DNA TGTGCCAGCAGTTTTGGGGGAGATACGCAGTATTTT.

This clonotype was found a few times. This sequence joins TRBV29-1 and TRBJ2-1, with TRBD2 matching over 13 bases. The CDR3 is made up of 14 amino acids. Trimming at V came to 8 bases and at J to 5 bases, leaving 6 bases not matched to a gene. Looked up from germline, CDR1 is SQVTM and CDR2 is ANQGSEA. In DNA form, the CDR3 reads TGCAGCTATCTACTAGCGGGGGGGAACAATGAGCAGTTCTTC. It encodes CSYLLAGGNNEQFF.

The CDR3 coding sequence is TGTGCCAGCAGCCCCGCCTTGGACAGGGGCATACCCTACGAGCAGTACTTC. Protein product: CASSPALDRGIPYEQYF. The chain has TRBV7-9 and TRBJ2-7; 9 bases align to TRBD1. The CDR3 contains 17 residues. Germline trimming cut 5 bases from V and 2 bases from J; bases unmatched to any gene: 13. The germline V gene encodes CDR1 SEHNR and CDR2 FQNEAQ (reference sequence).

The chain uses TRBV6-1 and TRBJ1-1; D is ambiguous. Germline V gives CDR1 MNHNS, CDR2 SASEGT. The CDR3 extends over 13 amino acids. V lost 6 bases, J lost 1 base, and 9 bases lay in between. The CDR3 here is CASSATENTEAFF. The CDR3 coding sequence is TGTGCCAGCAGCGCCACGGAGAACACTGAAGCTTTCTTT.

The chain links TRBV5-1 to TRBJ2-7; D gene unclear. Trimming removed 4 bases at V and 4 bases at J, with 12 bases between. CDR3 size: 13 residues. Germline values: CDR1 SGHRS, CDR2 YFSETQ. The CDR3 region is CASSLGRIYEQYF. The CDR3 DNA sequence: TGCGCCAGCAGCCTAGGACGGATATACGAGCAGTACTTC.

This clonotype has only a few counts. The chain uses TRBV25-1 and TRBJ1-5; perhaps TRBD1 as D (5 bases). The V gene's germline CDR1 is MGHDK and CDR2 SYGVNS. The CDR3 extends over 14 amino acids. The V end was cut by 1 base, the J end by 6 bases, with 10 bases between. Here the CDR3 reads CASSEWGYPQPQHF. CDR3 bases: TGTGCCAGCAGTGAATGGGGGTACCCTCAGCCCCAGCATTTT.

The gene calls are TRBV6-2 or TRBV6-3 and TRBJ2-2, with D unresolved. CDR1 is MNHEY and CDR2 is SVGEGT in the germline V gene. The CDR3 totals 14 residues. Trimming cost V 3 bases and J 2 bases, with 7 bases left between them. The CDR3 here is CASSYLTNTGELFF. CDR3 bases: TGTGCCAGCAGTTATCTCACCAACACCGGGGAGCTGTTTTTT.

V is TRBV27 and J is TRBJ2-2, with D unclear. Germline CDR1 and CDR2: MNHEY and SMNVEV (reference sequence). Deletions cut 1 base from V and 5 bases from J, with 8 bases between. The CDR3 has 14 residues. The CDR3 here is CASSLLVETGELFF. CDR3 nucleotide sequence: TGTGCCAGCAGTTTATTGGTGGAAACCGGGGAGCTGTTTTTT.

The CDR3 bases are TGTGCCAGCAGCTTCGGACGGGGGTCCTACGAGCAGTACTTC. It codes for CASSFGRGSYEQYF. V usage is TRBV5-6 and J usage is TRBJ2-7; a possible D gene is TRBD2 (6 bases). Germline V gene data show CDR1 as SGHDT and CDR2 as YYEEEE. The V gene lost 2 bases and the J gene lost 1 base, with 10 bases spanning the gap. This CDR3 is built from 14 residues.

The chain uses TRBV28 and TRBJ2-7; 7 bases line up with TRBD1. The CDR3 has 13 residues. Trimming cost V 6 bases and J 3 bases; bases outside gene matches: 5. Germline lookup yields CDR1 MDHEN and CDR2 SYDVKM. The CDR3 spells CASRSGQFYEQYF. The CDR3 nucleotides are TGTGCCAGCAGGTCGGGACAGTTCTACGAGCAGTACTTC.

This chain joins TRBV2 and TRBJ2-1; D not resolved. Trimming left V 6 bases short and J 2 bases short, with 14 bases between. Germline assignment: CDR1 SNHLY and CDR2 FYNNEI. The CDR3 spans 15 residues. The CDR3, as DNA: TGTGCCAGCAGGCCCGAATATTCCACCTACAATGAGCAGTTCTTC. It specifies CASRPEYSTYNEQFF.

V is TRBV4-3 and J is TRBJ2-3; no firm D call. The CDR3 totals 15 residues. CDR1 is LGHNA and CDR2 is YSLEER in the germline V gene. Trimming removed 0 bases from V and 2 bases from J, with 9 bases in between. In DNA form, the CDR3 reads TGCGCCAGCAGCCAAGATGGGGTGTTCACAGATACGCAGTATTTT. This encodes CASSQDGVFTDTQYF.